The sequence of this T cell receptor (beta chain) was determined in a study of blood T cell repertoires in COVID-19. On the study more broadly: The study drew acute and convalescent COVID-19 samples from the United States, Italy and Spain.

In the original analysis: Quantification of nucleated cells was approximated via reference gene primer amplification. The data were produced by immunoSEQ multiplex PCR, yet TCRdb's version contains in-frame clones alone and is incomplete. Clone size and V and J calls were adopted from that table, with D and trimming inferred from the DNA. The sample lists 150,000 to 200,000 clones; 85% to 95% were seen once. A single count supports this clone. The sample consisted of peripheral blood. The clonotype was recovered from a woman between 50 and 59 years old with acute or convalescent COVID-19.

The CDR3 sequence is CASSLGGPTEQFF. DNA for the CDR3: TGTGCCAGCAGCCTCGGGGGGCCAACTGAGCAGTTCTTC. This chain uses TRBV7-8 with TRBJ2-1; D is perhaps TRBD2 (7 bases). V lost 5 bases to trimming and J lost 9 bases, with 14 bases between them. Germline V gene lookup returns CDR1 SGHVS and CDR2 FQNEAQ. The CDR3 is made up of 13 amino acids.